A selection of T cell receptor beta chains follows, all from one sample in a study of blood T cell repertoires in COVID-19. Produced via immunoSEQ multiplex PCR; TCRdb's table is partial and in-frame only. The repertoire consists of under 250,000 clones, with 81% occurring once and the leading ten covering 8% to 9%. Sequenced input: PBMCs or T cells enriched from blood (not recorded which). Source of these receptors: a woman aged 45-65 years with acute COVID-19. Each CDR3 is given with its conserved first and last residue. A D gene is named only where the DNA matches it firmly. Expanded clones get a size class; other rows say once, few or many, or leave the size out.

d_call,j_call,v_call,clone_size,cdr3_nt,cdr3_aa
.,TRBJ2-5,TRBV5-1,.,TGCGCCAGCAGCTTTTCAGGGAGGGAGACCCAGTACTTC,CASSFSGRETQYF
TRBD2,TRBJ2-7,TRBV3-1/TRBV3-2,.,TGTGCCAGCAGCCAAACAAGCGGGAGGGCCTACGAGCAGTACTTC,CASSQTSGRAYEQYF
.,TRBJ1-6,TRBV18,.,TGTGCCAGCTCACCACCGGCGGGAATACGAACCCTCCACTTT,CASSPPAGIRTLHF
.,TRBJ1-1,TRBV6-2/TRBV6-3,once,TGTGCCAGCAGTTACTTTACCGGAGGCACTGAAGCTTTCTTT,CASSYFTGGTEAFF
TRBD1,TRBJ2-5,TRBV11-2,.,TGTGCCAGCAGCTTAGTTAGGACAGGGGGCGATCAGACCCAGTACTTC,CASSLVRTGGDQTQYF
TRBD1,TRBJ2-7,TRBV7-9,.,TGTGCCAGCAGCCGAGACCCGGGACAGGGGACCTACGAGCAGTACTTC,CASSRDPGQGTYEQYF
TRBD1,TRBJ2-3,TRBV19,.,TGTGCCAGCAAGGACAGGGGAGCCCTCACAGATACGCAGTATTTT,CASKDRGALTDTQYF
TRBD2,TRBJ2-7,TRBV3-1/TRBV3-2,hyperexpanded,TGTGCCAGCAGCCAGACCGGGGGGGCTCGAGAGCAGTACTTC,CASSQTGGAREQYF
.,TRBJ2-7,TRBV18,.,TGTGCCAGCTCACCAACAGGACTAAACTACGAGCAGTACTTC,CASSPTGLNYEQYF
.,TRBJ1-6,TRBV6-5,.,TGTGCCAGCAGTTACGCAAATAGCGGGCAAGAACCCCTCCACTTT,CASSYANSGQEPLHF
.,TRBJ1-6,TRBV7-9,.,TGTGCCAGCAGCGCGACAGCATGGTATTCACCCCTCCACTTT,CASSATAWYSPLHF
.,TRBJ2-1,TRBV7-8,few,TGTGCCAGCATGGGGGGCTCCTACAATGAGCAGTTCTTC,CASMGGSYNEQFF
TRBD1,TRBJ2-1,TRBV6-5,.,TGTGCCAGCAGCCTCGGGGGCACAGGGGGCAGTGAGCAGTTCTTC,CASSLGGTGGSEQFF
.,TRBJ1-1,TRBV19,once,TGTGCCAGTAGTCCGCGACAGATGTCGGGCACTGAAGCTTTCTTT,CASSPRQMSGTEAFF
TRBD1,TRBJ1-3,TRBV9,few,TGTGCCAGCAGCGCAACACAGGGGGTCGATGGAAACACCATATATTTT,CASSATQGVDGNTIYF
.,TRBJ1-5,TRBV6-5,.,TGTGCCAGCGGGGGCAGGGGCAATCAGCCCCAGCATTTT,CASGGRGNQPQHF
.,TRBJ2-3,TRBV7-8,.,TGTGCCAGCAGCTTAATTCGGTTGATCGCGGAGCAACCGATCACAGATACGCAGTATTTT,CASSLIRLIAEQPITDTQYF
.,TRBJ1-1,TRBV4-1,.,TGCGCCAGCAGCCAGCCAAGCCCCAAGAACACTGAAGCTTTCTTT,CASSQPSPKNTEAFF
TRBD2,TRBJ2-7,TRBV19,.,TGTGCCAGTTCAAGCGGGGGGGACTCCTACGAGCAGTACTTC,CASSSGGDSYEQYF
TRBD2,TRBJ2-2,TRBV9,few,TGTGCCAGCAGCGTAGACGGGAGGCCAACCGGGGAGCTGTTTTTT,CASSVDGRPTGELFF
.,TRBJ1-2,TRBV5-6,.,TGTGCCAGCAGCTCCGCCCCGGAACAGAGTTATGGCTACACCTTC,CASSSAPEQSYGYTF